Detailed here is one T cell receptor (beta chain). Antigen unknown. The data were obtained in a study of cytomegalovirus exposure and HLA in healthy donors. General observations from the study: DRB1 showed the most TCR associations and HLA-C the fewest in a later analysis, as rates varied by HLA locus. Some TCR beta chains (roughly 150 of them) were listed as cytomegalovirus-associated. Data from an earlier analysis indicated that most TCR beta V segments were productive either about 90% or about 30% of the time.

Researchers ran the PCR with 60 Vbeta and 13 Jbeta primers. Measured with immunoSEQ multiplex PCR; TCRdb has only the in-frame clones, and not every one. The table shows about 150,000 clones, with approximately 80% occurring only once. This CDR3 is 16 amino acids long. Germline lookup yields CDR1 SGHTA and CDR2 FQGNSA. The J segment lost 2 bases and the V segment lost 4 bases, leaving 4 bases of the junction unmatched. The rearrangement joins TRBV7-2 to TRBJ2-1, with 11 bases identical to TRBD2. Sequenced sample: PBMCs. The sequence was collected from a man aged 18 to 30 in good health and CMV-seronegative. CDR3 nucleotides: TGTGCCAGCAGCTCGAATAGCGGGAGGGCCTACAATGAGCAGTTCTTC. This encodes CASSSNSGRAYNEQFF. The whole variable domain, remainder taken from reference TRBV7-2 and TRBJ2-1, is GAGVSQSPSNKVTEKGKDVELRCDPISGHTALYWYRQSLGQGLEFLIYFQGNSAPDKSGLPSDRFSAERTGGSVSTLTIQRTQQEDSAVYLCASSSNSGRAYNEQFFGPGTRLTVL.